This TCR beta chain derives from a study of shared clonotypes between healthy human individuals. The CDR3 spans 19 residues. V was cut by 2 bases and J by 0 bases, with 20 bases left in between. In germline, CDR1 is MNHNS, CDR2 SASEGT. There were no recent acute infections or vaccinations among the donors, who were healthy HIV-negative adults. Here immunoSEQ multiplex PCR was the method, and the copy in TCRdb shows in-frame clones only, minus some. The sample lists about 1,500,000 clones, around 97% occurring once. The sequence derives from a man under 40 in good health. The source material was naive CD4+ T cells sorted from blood. Subset given: CD45RA+ positively selected. J is TRBJ2-4 and V is TRBV6-1, with D maybe TRBD1 (5 bases). The CDR3 loop reads CASSESLGAGRLAKNIQYF. The DNA of the CDR3 is TGTGCCAGCAGTGAATCGCTTGGGGCAGGCAGGCTAGCCAAAAACATTCAGTACTTC.